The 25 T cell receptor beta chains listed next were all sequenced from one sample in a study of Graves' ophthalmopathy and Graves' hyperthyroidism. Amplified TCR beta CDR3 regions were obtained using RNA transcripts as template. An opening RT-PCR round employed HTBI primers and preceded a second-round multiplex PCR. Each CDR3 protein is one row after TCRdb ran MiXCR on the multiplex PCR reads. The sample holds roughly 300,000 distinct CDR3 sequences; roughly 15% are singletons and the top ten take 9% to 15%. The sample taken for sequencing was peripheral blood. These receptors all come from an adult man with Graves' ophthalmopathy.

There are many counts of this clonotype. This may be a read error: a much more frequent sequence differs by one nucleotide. Here the CDR3 DNA reads TGTGCCAGCAGTTTCCAGGGGAACTACGAGCAGTACTTC. Its translation: CASSFQGNYEQYF. V is TRBV12-3 or TRBV12-4 and J is TRBJ2-7; possible D gene TRBD1, 6 bases. This CDR3 has 13 residues. Trimming removed 3 bases at V and 3 bases at J, with 9 bases between.

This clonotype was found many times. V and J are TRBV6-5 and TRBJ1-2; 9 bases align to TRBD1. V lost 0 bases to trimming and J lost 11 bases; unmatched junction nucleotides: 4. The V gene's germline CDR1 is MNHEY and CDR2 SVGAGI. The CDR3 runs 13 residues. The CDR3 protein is CASSYSTQGAYTF. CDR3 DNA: TGTGCCAGCAGTTACTCGACACAGGGGGCTTACACCTTC.

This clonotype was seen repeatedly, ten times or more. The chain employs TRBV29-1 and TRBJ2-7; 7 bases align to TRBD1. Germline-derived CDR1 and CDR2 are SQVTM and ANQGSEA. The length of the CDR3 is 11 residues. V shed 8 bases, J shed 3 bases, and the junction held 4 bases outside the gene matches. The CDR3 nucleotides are TGCAGCACTCGGACAGGCTACGAGCAGTACTTC. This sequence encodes CSTRTGYEQYF.

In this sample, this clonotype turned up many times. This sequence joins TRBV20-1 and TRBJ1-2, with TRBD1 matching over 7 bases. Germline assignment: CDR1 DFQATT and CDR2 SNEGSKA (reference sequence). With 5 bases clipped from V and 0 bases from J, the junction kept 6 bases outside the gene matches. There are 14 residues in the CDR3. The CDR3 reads CSASGTEANYGYTF. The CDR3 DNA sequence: TGCAGTGCTTCCGGGACAGAGGCTAACTATGGCTACACCTTC.

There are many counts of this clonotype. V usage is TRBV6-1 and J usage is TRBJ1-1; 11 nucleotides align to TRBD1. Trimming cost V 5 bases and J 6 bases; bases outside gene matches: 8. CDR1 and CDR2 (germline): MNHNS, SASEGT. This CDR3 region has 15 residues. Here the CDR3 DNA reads TGTGCCAGCAGTCCCCGGACAGGGGGCATCGCTGAAGCTTTCTTT. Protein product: CASSPRTGGIAEAFF.

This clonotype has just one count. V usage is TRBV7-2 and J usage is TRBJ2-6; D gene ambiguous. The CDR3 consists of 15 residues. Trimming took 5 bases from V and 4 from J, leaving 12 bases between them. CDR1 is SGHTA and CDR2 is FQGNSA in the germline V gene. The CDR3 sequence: CASSPDGVGANVLTF. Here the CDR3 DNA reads TGTGCCAGCAGCCCAGATGGGGTCGGGGCCAACGTCCTGACTTTC.

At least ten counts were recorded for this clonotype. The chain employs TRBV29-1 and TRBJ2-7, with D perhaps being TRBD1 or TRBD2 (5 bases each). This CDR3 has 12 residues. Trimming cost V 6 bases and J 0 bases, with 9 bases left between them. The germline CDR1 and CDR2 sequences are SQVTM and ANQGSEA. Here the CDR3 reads CSVTGASYEQYF. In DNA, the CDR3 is TGCAGCGTGACCGGGGCCTCCTACGAGCAGTACTTC.

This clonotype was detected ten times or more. The CDR3 DNA sequence: TGTGCCAGCAGCGTAGTTTTGGGGACAGGTAACACTGAAGCTTTCTTT. This encodes CASSVVLGTGNTEAFF. V is TRBV9 and J is TRBJ1-1; 8 nucleotides line up with TRBD1. Germline V CDR1 and CDR2: SGDLS, YYNGEE. J gave up 2 bases and V 0 bases, and 6 bases lay outside the gene matches. The CDR3 covers 16 residues.

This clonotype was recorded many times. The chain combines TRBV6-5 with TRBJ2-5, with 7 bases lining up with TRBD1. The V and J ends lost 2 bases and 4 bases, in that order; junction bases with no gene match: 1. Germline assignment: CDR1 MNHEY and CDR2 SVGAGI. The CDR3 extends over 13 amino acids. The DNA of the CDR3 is TGTGCCAGCAGTTACCGGGACAGAGAGACCCAGTACTTC. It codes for CASSYRDRETQYF.

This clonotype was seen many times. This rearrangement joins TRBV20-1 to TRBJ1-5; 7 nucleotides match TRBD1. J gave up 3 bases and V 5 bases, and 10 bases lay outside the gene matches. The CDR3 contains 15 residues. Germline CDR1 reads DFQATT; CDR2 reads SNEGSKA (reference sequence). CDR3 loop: CSAEGGALPNQPQHF. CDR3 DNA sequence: TGCAGTGCTGAAGGGGGCGCTCTCCCCAATCAGCCCCAGCATTTT.

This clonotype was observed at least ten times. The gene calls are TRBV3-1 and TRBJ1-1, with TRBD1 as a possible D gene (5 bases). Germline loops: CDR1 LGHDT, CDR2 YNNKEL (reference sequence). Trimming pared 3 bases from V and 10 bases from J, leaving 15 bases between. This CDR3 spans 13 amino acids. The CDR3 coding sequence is TGTGCCAGCAGCCACGAGTCCCGGGGGGGAGCTTTCTTT. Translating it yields CASSHESRGGAFF.

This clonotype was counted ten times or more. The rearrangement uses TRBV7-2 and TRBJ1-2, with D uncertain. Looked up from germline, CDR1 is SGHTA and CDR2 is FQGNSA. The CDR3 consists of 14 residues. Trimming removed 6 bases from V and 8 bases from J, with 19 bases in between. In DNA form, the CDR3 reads TGTGCCAGCAGTCCCGCCCGAGGAGCACTCGGCTACACCTTC. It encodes CASSPARGALGYTF.

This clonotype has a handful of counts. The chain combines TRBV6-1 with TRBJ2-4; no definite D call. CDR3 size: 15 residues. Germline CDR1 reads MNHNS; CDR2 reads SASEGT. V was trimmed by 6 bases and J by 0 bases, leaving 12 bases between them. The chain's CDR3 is CASSSDSLAKNIQYF. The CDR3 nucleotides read TGTGCCAGCAGCTCAGACTCCCTAGCCAAAAACATTCAGTACTTC.

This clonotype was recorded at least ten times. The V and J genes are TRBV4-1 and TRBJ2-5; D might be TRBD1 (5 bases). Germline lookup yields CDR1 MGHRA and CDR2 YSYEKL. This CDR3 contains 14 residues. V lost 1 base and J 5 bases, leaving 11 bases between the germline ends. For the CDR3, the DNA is TGCGCCAGCAGCCAAGGTCATGGGGCGGAGACCCAGTACTTC. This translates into CASSQGHGAETQYF.

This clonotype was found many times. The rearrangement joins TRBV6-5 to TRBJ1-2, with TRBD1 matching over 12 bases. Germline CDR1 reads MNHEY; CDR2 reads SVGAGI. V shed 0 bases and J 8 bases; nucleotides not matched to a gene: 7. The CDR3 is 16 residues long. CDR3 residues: CASSYSLGQGARGYTF. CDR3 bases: TGTGCCAGCAGTTACTCTCTGGGACAGGGGGCCAGGGGCTACACCTTC.

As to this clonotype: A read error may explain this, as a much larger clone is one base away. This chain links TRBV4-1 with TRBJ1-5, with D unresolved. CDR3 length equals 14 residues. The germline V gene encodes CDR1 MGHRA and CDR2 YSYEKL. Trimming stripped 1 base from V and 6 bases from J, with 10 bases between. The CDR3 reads CASSQGRRGQPQHF. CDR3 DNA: TGCGCCAGCAGCCAAGGTAGGCGCGGTCAGCCCCAGCATTTT.

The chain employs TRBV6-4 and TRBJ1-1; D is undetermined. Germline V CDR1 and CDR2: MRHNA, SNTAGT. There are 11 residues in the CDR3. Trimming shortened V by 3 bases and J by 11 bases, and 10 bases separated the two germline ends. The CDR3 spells CASSEDGSAFF. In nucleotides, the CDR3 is TGTGCCAGCAGTGAGGACGGGTCGGCTTTCTTT.

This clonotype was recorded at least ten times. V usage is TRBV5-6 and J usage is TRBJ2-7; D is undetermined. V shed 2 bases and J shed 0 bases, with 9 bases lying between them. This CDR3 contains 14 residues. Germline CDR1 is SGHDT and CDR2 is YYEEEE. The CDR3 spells CASSLSQSSYEQYF. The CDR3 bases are TGTGCCAGCAGCTTAAGCCAGAGCTCCTACGAGCAGTACTTC.

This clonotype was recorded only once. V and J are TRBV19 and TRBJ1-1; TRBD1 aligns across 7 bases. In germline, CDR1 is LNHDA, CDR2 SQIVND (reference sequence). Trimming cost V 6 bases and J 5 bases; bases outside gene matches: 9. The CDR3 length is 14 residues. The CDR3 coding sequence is TGTGCCAGTAGGAACCCGGGACAGTTGACTGAAGCTTTCTTT. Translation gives CASRNPGQLTEAFF.

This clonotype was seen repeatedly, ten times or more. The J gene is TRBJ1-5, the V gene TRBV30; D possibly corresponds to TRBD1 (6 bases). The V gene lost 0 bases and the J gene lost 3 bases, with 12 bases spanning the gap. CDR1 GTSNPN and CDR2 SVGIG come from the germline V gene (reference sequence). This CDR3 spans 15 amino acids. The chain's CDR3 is CAWSVAGHNNQPQHF. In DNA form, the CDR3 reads TGTGCCTGGAGTGTCGCGGGACACAACAATCAGCCCCAGCATTTT.

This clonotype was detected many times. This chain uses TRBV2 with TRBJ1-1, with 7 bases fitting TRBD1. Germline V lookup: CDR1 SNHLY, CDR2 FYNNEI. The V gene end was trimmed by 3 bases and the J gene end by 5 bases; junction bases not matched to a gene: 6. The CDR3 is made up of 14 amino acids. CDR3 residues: CASSENRGETEAFF. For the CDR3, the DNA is TGTGCCAGCAGTGAGAACAGGGGCGAAACTGAAGCTTTCTTT.

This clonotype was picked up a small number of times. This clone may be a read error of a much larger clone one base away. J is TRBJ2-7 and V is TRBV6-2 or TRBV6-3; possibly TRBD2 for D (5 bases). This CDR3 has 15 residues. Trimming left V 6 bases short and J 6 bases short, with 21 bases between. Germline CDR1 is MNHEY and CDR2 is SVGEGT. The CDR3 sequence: CASSFRLGWAGEQYF. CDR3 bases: TGTGCCAGCAGCTTCCGATTAGGATGGGCGGGCGAGCAGTACTTC.

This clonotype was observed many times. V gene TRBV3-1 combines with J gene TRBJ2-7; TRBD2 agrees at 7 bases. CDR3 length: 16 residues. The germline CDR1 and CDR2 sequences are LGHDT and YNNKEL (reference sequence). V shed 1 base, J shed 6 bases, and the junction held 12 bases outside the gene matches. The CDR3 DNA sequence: TGTGCCAGCAGCCAAGGTGGAGGGAGGGCCGTGGGCGAGCAGTACTTC. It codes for CASSQGGGRAVGEQYF.

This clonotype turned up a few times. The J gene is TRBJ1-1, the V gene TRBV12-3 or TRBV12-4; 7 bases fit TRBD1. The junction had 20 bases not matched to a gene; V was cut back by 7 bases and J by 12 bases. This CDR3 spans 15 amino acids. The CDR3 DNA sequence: TGTGCCAGCACCCCCACCCAAGGACAGGCTACTGTGACTTTCTTT. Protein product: CASTPTQGQATVTFF.

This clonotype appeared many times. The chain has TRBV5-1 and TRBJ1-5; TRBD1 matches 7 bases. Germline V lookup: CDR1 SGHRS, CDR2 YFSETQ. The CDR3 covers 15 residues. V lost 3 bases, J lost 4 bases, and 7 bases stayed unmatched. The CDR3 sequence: CASSSGSGGNQPQHF. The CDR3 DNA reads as TGCGCCAGCAGCTCGGGGTCAGGGGGGAATCAGCCCCAGCATTTT. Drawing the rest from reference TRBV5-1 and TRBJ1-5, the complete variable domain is KAGVTQTPRYLIKTRGQQVTLSCSPISGHRSVSWYQQTPGQGLQFLFEYFSETQRNKGNFPGRFSGRQFSNSRSEMNVSTLELGDSALYLCASSSGSGGNQPQHFGDGTRLSIL.